The next 25 T cell receptor beta chains were all read from a single sample in a study of cytomegalovirus exposure and HLA in healthy donors. PCR primers comprised 60 Vbeta and 13 Jbeta primers. Repertoires were generated with immunoSEQ multiplex PCR, while TCRdb's copy carries only in-frame clones and drops some. In the table there are 170,000 or so clones, 65% to 85% of which are singletons. Sequenced: PBMCs. These receptors originate from a woman aged 45-65 years in good health and CMV-seropositive.

This clone was seen a single time. The chain employs TRBV15 and TRBJ2-1, with D possibly matching TRBD1 (6 bases). Germline V CDR1 and CDR2: LNHNV, YYDKDF (reference sequence). The CDR3 loop spans 20 amino acids. The V end lost 0 bases, the J end lost 8 bases, and 29 bases lay between the germline ends. The CDR3 DNA reads as TGTGCCACCAGCAGAGATTACTATTCGGTCCTCGTCGGGCGACAGGATGAGCAGTTCTTC. Translation gives CATSRDYYSVLVGRQDEQFF.

The chain joins TRBV11-1 to TRBJ1-2, with 8 bases identical to TRBD1. Per the germline V gene, CDR1 is SGHAT and CDR2 is FQDESV (reference sequence). The V and J ends lost 5 bases and 5 bases, in that order; junction bases with no gene match: 7. The CDR3 covers 14 residues. CDR3 in amino acids: CASSLEDREYGYTF. CDR3 nucleotide sequence: TGTGCCAGCAGCCTAGAGGACAGGGAGTATGGCTACACCTTC.

The genes are TRBV11-2 and TRBJ2-3; TRBD1 matches at 7 bases. The J segment lost 0 bases and the V segment lost 3 bases, leaving 3 bases of the junction unmatched. The CDR3 loop spans 15 amino acids. The germline V gene has CDR1 SGHAT and CDR2 FQNNGV. In DNA, the CDR3 is TGTGCCAGCAGCTTCCAAGGGGGCAGCACAGATACGCAGTATTTT. Encoded protein: CASSFQGGSTDTQYF.

This clone was observed a single time. This chain joins TRBV28 and TRBJ1-2, with D hard to call. Trimming removed 8 bases at V and 5 bases at J, with 12 bases between. Per the germline V gene, CDR1 is MDHEN and CDR2 is SYDVKM. There are 12 residues in the CDR3. DNA for the CDR3: TGTGCCAGCGAGGCCAGTAGGTATGGCTACACCTTC. It encodes CASEASRYGYTF.

The CDR3 protein is CASSSTGGLEAFF. The DNA of the CDR3 is TGTGCCAGCAGCTCGACAGGGGGCCTTGAAGCTTTCTTT. The rearrangement links TRBV7-2 to TRBJ1-1; 10 nucleotides agree with TRBD1. This CDR3 contains 13 residues. Per the germline V gene, CDR1 is SGHTA and CDR2 is FQGNSA. Germline trimming cut 4 bases from V and 7 bases from J; bases unmatched to any gene: 3.

The rearrangement uses TRBV7-3 and TRBJ2-1; 8 bases are a match to TRBD2. The CDR3 is made up of 15 amino acids. After removal of 4 bases from V and 4 bases from J, the junction contained 6 bases not matched to a gene. CDR1 SGHTA and CDR2 FQGTGA come from the germline V gene. CDR3 DNA sequence: TGTGCCAGCAGCTCGTCCGGGACTAGTTACAATGAGCAGTTCTTC. Residues: CASSSSGTSYNEQFF.

The chain carries TRBV29-1 and TRBJ2-3, with a tentative D call TRBD1 (5 bases). This CDR3 spans 14 amino acids. Germline lookup yields CDR1 SQVTM and CDR2 ANQGSEA. The germline V and J ends were trimmed by 4 bases and 4 bases, with 15 bases remaining between them. CDR3 sequence (DNA): TGCAGCGTTGCAGGGCGATCAGTGGCAGATACGCAGTATTTT. It codes for CSVAGRSVADTQYF.

The V gene is TRBV4-1, the J gene TRBJ1-5, with 8 bases matching TRBD1. Germline lookup yields CDR1 MGHRA and CDR2 YSYEKL. The CDR3 extends over 16 amino acids. The trim removed 1 base at V and 7 bases at J, leaving 9 bases unmatched. The CDR3 is CASSQGLRGRKQPQHF. CDR3 coding DNA: TGCGCCAGCAGCCAAGGTCTCAGGGGGCGGAAGCAGCCCCAGCATTTT.

The rearrangement links TRBV28 to TRBJ1-5; TRBD1 matches at 9 bases. Germline CDR1 MDHEN, CDR2 SYDVKM. The CDR3 totals 15 residues. V gave up 7 bases and J gave up 6 bases; unmatched junction bases: 10. The DNA for the CDR3 is TGTGCCAGCACCGGCCCTAGGGACAGGGCTCAGCCCCAGCATTTT. Amino acids: CASTGPRDRAQPQHF.

The chain uses TRBV19 and TRBJ1-2; tentative D call: TRBD1 (6 bases). Germline CDR1 LNHDA, CDR2 SQIVND (reference sequence). There are 15 residues in the CDR3. Deletions cut 5 bases from V and 7 bases from J, with 20 bases between. In DNA, the CDR3 is TGTGCCAGTAGTTCCCGCGGGACAAGGGAGGGTGGCTACACCTTC. This sequence encodes CASSSRGTREGGYTF. Full variable domain (remainder filled in from reference TRBV19 and TRBJ1-2): DGGITQSPKYLFRKEGQNVTLSCEQNLNHDAMYWYRQDPGQGLRLIYYSQIVNDFQKGDIAEGYSVSREKKESFPLTVTSAQKNPTAFYLCASSSRGTREGGYTFGSGTRLTVV.

The chain links TRBV21-1 to TRBJ2-7; the DNA was not compared with TRBD2, the D call given in the table. TRBV21-1 is a pseudogene locus. The CDR3 spans 15 residues. The CDR3 nucleotides are TGTGCCAGAAGTTCCGGACTAGCGGGGCTCTACGAGCAGTACTTC. Translated: CARSSGLAGLYEQYF.

This chain connects TRBV30 to TRBJ1-5; a possible D gene is TRBD1 (6 bases). V lost 3 bases and J 0 bases, leaving 9 bases between the germline ends. Per the germline V gene, CDR1 is GTSNPN and CDR2 is SVGIG (reference sequence). The CDR3 is 14 amino acids. CDR3 sequence (DNA): TGTGCCTGGAGAGGACAGTATAGCAATCAGCCCCAGCATTTT. Protein product: CAWRGQYSNQPQHF.

This chain uses TRBV4-3 with TRBJ2-3, with 9 bases fitting TRBD2. The CDR3 extends over 19 amino acids. The ends lost 0 bases at V and 1 base at J; junction bases unmatched: 11. Per germline, CDR1 LGHNA and CDR2 YSLEER. CDR3 bases: TGCGCCAGCAGCCAAGATCGGGAGGCGGGAGGGCCGGGCACAGATACGCAGTATTTT. It encodes CASSQDREAGGPGTDTQYF.

The chain couples TRBV29-1 to TRBJ2-1; D is uncertain. The CDR3 is made up of 9 amino acids. Trimming removed 3 bases from V and 14 bases from J, with 8 bases in between. CDR1 and CDR2 (germline): SQVTM, ANQGSEA. The CDR3 is CSVDVGEFF. As DNA, the CDR3 is TGCAGCGTTGACGTAGGAGAGTTCTTC.

The genes are TRBV7-3 and TRBJ1-1; 11 nucleotides agree with TRBD1. The CDR3 is 13 residues long. J was trimmed by 10 bases and V by 5 bases; bases with no gene match: 6. Germline V gene sequence: CDR1 SGHTA, CDR2 FQGTGA. The CDR3 is CASSPGTGGRAFF. In nucleotides, the CDR3 is TGTGCCAGCAGCCCCGGGACAGGGGGGCGAGCTTTCTTT. The full variable domain, in which reference TRBV7-3 and TRBJ1-1 provide the parts outside the CDR3, is GAGVSQTPSNKVTEKGKYVELRCDPISGHTALYWYRQSLGQGPEFLIYFQGTGAADDSGLPNDRFFAVRPEGSVSTLKIQRTERGDSAVYLCASSPGTGGRAFFGQGTRLTVV.

The chain combines TRBV21-1 with TRBJ2-3; the table calls TRBD2, which could not be checked here. TRBV21-1 is recorded as a pseudogene. The CDR3 length is 16 residues. CDR3 residues: CASSLWTSGVTDTQYF. The CDR3 bases are TGTGCCAGCAGCCTGTGGACTAGCGGGGTGACAGATACGCAGTATTTT.

The gene calls are TRBV4-1 and TRBJ2-5, with 7 bases aligning to TRBD1. The J call could be wrong; TRBJ2-7 is a better fit for the DNA end. Germline V gene data show CDR1 as MGHRA and CDR2 as YSYEKL. The CDR3 is made up of 14 amino acids. CDR3 region: CASSQQTGSYEQYF. CDR3 DNA sequence: TGCGCCAGCAGCCAACAGACAGGGAGCTACGAGCAGTACTTC.

This clone was detected only a few times. The gene calls are TRBV11-3 and TRBJ2-2; TRBD2 matches at 9 bases. V trimming: 5 bases; J trimming: 5 bases; junction bases outside the gene matches: 6. The CDR3 is 15 amino acids. The germline V gene encodes CDR1 SGHNT and CDR2 YENEEA. The CDR3 protein is CASSRYSGRTGELFF. The CDR3 bases are TGTGCCAGCAGCCGTTATAGCGGGAGAACCGGGGAGCTGTTTTTT.

J is TRBJ2-1 and V is TRBV25-1; tentatively, D is TRBD1 (5 bases). The CDR3 loop spans 15 amino acids. Trimming took 8 bases from V and 6 from J, leaving 20 bases between them. CDR1 is MGHDK, CDR2 SYGVNS, per germline. For the CDR3, the DNA is TGTGCCAGCTCGGAGAGTCTTTTTAGGGGCAATGAGCAGTTCTTC. Its protein is CASSESLFRGNEQFF.

The chain is built from TRBV4-2 and TRBJ2-2; 11 bases match TRBD2. This CDR3 has 17 amino acids. Trimming at V came to 1 base and at J to 1 base, leaving 2 bases not matched to a gene. Per germline, CDR1 LGHNA and CDR2 YNFKEQ. The CDR3: CASSQALAGGNTGELFF. In DNA form, the CDR3 reads TGTGCCAGCAGCCAAGCGCTAGCGGGAGGGAACACCGGGGAGCTGTTTTTT.

This chain connects TRBV5-1 to TRBJ2-5, with 8 bases fitting TRBD2. In germline, CDR1 is SGHRS, CDR2 YFSETQ. Germline trimming cut 6 bases from V and 3 bases from J; bases unmatched to any gene: 10. CDR3 length equals 15 residues. Written as DNA, the CDR3 is TGCGCCAGCACCACGATAGGGACTAGGGAAGAGACCCAGTACTTC. Encoded protein: CASTTIGTREETQYF.

This chain connects TRBV28 to TRBJ2-4; 8 nucleotides agree with TRBD1. V dropped 2 bases and J dropped 2; count of bases not matched to a gene: 8. Germline CDR1 reads MDHEN; CDR2 reads SYDVKM. This CDR3 comprises 17 residues. The CDR3 nucleotides read TGTGCCAGCAGTTTAGTTCCCCAGGGGGCCACCAAAAACATTCAGTACTTC. As protein: CASSLVPQGATKNIQYF.

V gene TRBV7-9 combines with J gene TRBJ1-2, with 10 bases that match TRBD1. Germline-derived CDR1 and CDR2 are SEHNR and FQNEAQ (reference sequence). J gave up 8 bases and V 4 bases, and 10 bases lay outside the gene matches. The CDR3 has 15 amino acids. This CDR3 reads CASSSTGTGVGGYTF. CDR3 coding DNA: TGTGCCAGCAGCTCGACCGGGACAGGGGTGGGCGGCTACACCTTC.

The rearrangement uses TRBV11-3 and TRBJ2-3; TRBD1 agrees at 8 bases. With V trimmed by 5 bases and J by 2 bases, 3 bases remained unmatched. In germline, CDR1 is SGHNT, CDR2 YENEEA. The CDR3 runs 14 residues. Here the CDR3 DNA reads TGTGCCAGCAGCGTGGGACAGGCCACAGATACGCAGTATTTT. Translated, it gives CASSVGQATDTQYF.

The rearrangement uses TRBV5-5 and TRBJ2-5; the match to TRBD1 covers 9 bases. Germline V gives CDR1 SGHKS, CDR2 YYEKEE (reference sequence). The CDR3 spans 17 residues. V was pared by 6 bases and J by 1 base, with 13 bases of the junction left unmatched. The CDR3 here is CASTNRLGQGLQETQYF. The CDR3 bases are TGTGCCAGCACCAATCGGCTGGGACAGGGCCTCCAAGAGACCCAGTACTTC.